This T cell receptor beta chain was profiled in a study of cytomegalovirus exposure and HLA in healthy donors (TCRdb year 2017). Broadly, across the study: An earlier analysis of some 500 of the donors reported about 250 Gb of sequence data and about 100 million unique TCR beta sequences from about 179 million T cells. An early release that covered about 600 HLA-typed donors contained approximately 300 gigabases of sequencing data and 65 million to 100 million unique TCR sequences. The genetic ancestry cluster associated with self-reported Caucasian donors included 81% of the approximately 430 genotyped donors. The aim of the study was to test whether cataloging public T cell receptors could identify signatures of past pathogen exposure. The T cell repertoires of 700 or so subjects were profiled by immunosequencing and related to cytomegalovirus serostatus. A separate validation cohort of 100 to 150 different subjects was used in addition to the approximately 610-subject first cohort. High-throughput TCR immunosequencing, statistical association of individual TCRs with disease status, and machine learning were combined to predict cytomegalovirus infection status. A later analysis re-analyzed previously published TCR beta repertoires from hundreds of donors and added high-resolution HLA genotyping to study TCR occurrence patterns. Rather than drawing on any new phenotypic data, the later analysis identified candidate immune exposures from TCR beta sequences and the way those sequences occurred across donors. To decide whether each TCR beta V gene segment behaved as functional or pseudogenic, an earlier analysis of nearly 600 of the donors relied on high-throughput TCR beta sequencing. Donor age, sex, ethnicity and CMV serostatus were compiled together with the repertoire data. In a later genetic analysis, genome-wide SNP genotypes for about three fifths of the 666 donors were used, and that subset was treated as a discovery cohort. All discovery cohort repertoires had been generated using a single sequencing platform. HLA typing included class I and class II loci at four-digit resolution. The number of typed donors differed by locus: roughly 629-640 for A, B, C, DRB1 and DQB1; 500 to 550 for DQA1; 606 for DPA1; and some 430 for DPB1. Because of strong linkage in the cohort, roughly five DR-DQ haplotypes were treated as single units for association and clustering. On average, around 240,000 unique TCR beta nucleotide sequences were sequenced per donor among several hundred genotyped donors of the cohort, with approximately 18% of those sequences being non-productive. The study at large found these results: In the study, about 150 TCR beta chains were listed as associated with cytomegalovirus. A later analysis found that most CMV-associated TCR beta chains appeared HLA-restricted, with HLA associations seemingly driven largely by CMV exposure. In both the original and validation cohorts, the classifier was reported to diagnose cytomegalovirus status with high specificity and sensitivity. Presence/absence analyses assumed roughly uniform sequencing depth across donors, an assumption that may not hold. A few of the identified cytomegalovirus-associated TCR beta chains were confirmed in vitro to be specific for cytomegalovirus antigens. Correlated functional status among segregating V segments might be attributable to linkage disequilibrium, but an unknown experimental factor could not be ruled out. According to a later genetic analysis, donors in an Asian-associated ancestry cluster had fewer N-insertions in productive TCRs than the approximately 650-donor mean. Compared with equally common non-associated chains, HLA-associated TCR beta chains in a later analysis were more clonally expanded and had lower generation probabilities. Specific HLA alleles were associated with about 17,000 TCR beta sequences at a false discovery rate of 0.05 in a later analysis. In a later genetic analysis, a missense DCLRE1C variant was associated with V-gene and J-gene trimming of TCR beta chains, and the association was replicated in an independent cohort. In a later analysis, TCR association rates were found to vary across HLA loci, with the most associated TCRs seen for DRB1 alleles and the fewest for HLA-C alleles. A further reported finding was that TCR beta sequences accurately predicted the HLA-A and HLA-B alleles for most subjects in the first cohort. Because the 87-base-pair reads could not distinguish some IMGT-functional V segments, including TRBV6-2 and TRBV6-3, those segments were excluded. According to a later analysis, parvovirus B19, influenza, CMV and Epstein-Barr virus appeared linked to several top co-occurrence clusters. A cluster of highly shared sequence variants was judged likely to represent a technical artifact of the sequencing pipeline. Most TCR sequences were observed very rarely across donors, whereas some public TCRs were present in many individuals. When HLA alleles, especially DR and DQ, strongly co-occurred, attributing TCR associations to individual alleles was difficult. Only TCR beta chains were sequenced in this cohort, and the absence of alpha or paired-chain data limited detectable features. Because HLA typing was unavailable for some donors at each locus, only the typed subset was used in association tests. In an earlier analysis of approximately 590 of the donors, most TCR beta V segments appeared in productive rearrangements about 87% or about 30% of the time, broadly matching IMGT annotations. The authors suggested that the approach could potentially be generalized to other disease states and immunological phenotypes. Immune exposure information for the cohort was limited to CMV serostatus. The earlier analysis of approximately 560 of the donors excluded some 15 rarely observed V segments, including chromosome 9 orphons, because counts were too low.

In total, approximately 610 healthy bone marrow donors made up the cohort. All cohort members were sampled while nominally healthy, although unrecorded immune exposures were likely present. The donor was CMV seronegative and was included in the group of several hundred seronegative cohort members. A peripheral blood sample was collected from each donor, and TCR beta sequencing was performed on peripheral blood mononuclear cells. The Qiagen DNeasy Blood Extraction Kit was used to extract genomic DNA from the blood cell samples. A word on this clone: What this receptor recognizes is not known. One base away there is no much larger clone; base qualities are not given.

The library was prepared using the immunoSEQ multiplex PCR assay. A mixture of 60 forward primers for TCR Vbeta segments and 13 reverse primers for TCR Jbeta segments was used in the multiplex PCR. Amplification of the CDR3 region of rearranged TCR beta genes was performed with a multiplex PCR assay on genomic DNA. On the Illumina HiSeq System, the amplified TCR beta libraries were sequenced as 87-base-pair reads. As for the original processing: A later analysis tallied 80 million to 95 million unique TCR beta chains across the roughly 610 repertoires, and 10 million to 11 million of those chains were shared by two or more donors. A nearest-neighbor algorithm error-corrected the raw reads and collapsed the reads into unique sequences, merging closely related sequences to remove PCR and sequencing errors. Alignment of CDR3 sequences to IMGT reference sequences was used to assign V, D and J gene segments. For a sequence to be retained, a match of at least six nucleotides to both a V gene segment and a J gene segment was required. A rearrangement was called productive if the CDR3 had no stop codons and remained in frame with V and J, and every other rearrangement was called non-productive. Following IMGT convention, CDR3 was defined as the stretch from the second conserved V-encoded cysteine to the conserved J-encoded phenylalanine. The earlier analysis of about 590 of the donors excluded sequences that lacked an unambiguous match to a single V gene segment. An earlier analysis of several hundred of the donors classified V segments as functional when productive rearrangements were above 56.7% and as segregating when the standard deviation between donors was above 5%. To diagnose cytomegalovirus status from the catalog of TCR beta chain sequences, a statistical classification framework was built. In a later analysis, V and J genes were assigned by comparing TCR nucleotide sequences against IMGT/GENE-DB human TR gene sequences. Using the TCRdist pipeline, a later analysis assigned CDR3 sequences along with most-parsimonious VDJ recombination scenarios. In a later analysis, every TCR beta chain was defined by the combination of its CDR3 amino acid sequence and its V-gene family, and reads without a unique V-gene family were dropped. To address suspected cross-contamination and a sequencing artifact, a later analysis removed a few hundred highly shared, low-generation-probability nucleotide sequences. In a later analysis, a clonal expansion index was calculated for each public chain from normalized within-repertoire ranks of inferred template counts. A later analysis computed generation probabilities with a VDJ recombination model fitted to out-of-frame rearrangements, and checked the results against IGoR. A later analysis scored TCR-TCR, TCR-HLA and TCR-CMV co-occurrence with hypergeometric tests, applying a repertoire-size bias correction to TCR pairs. A later analysis estimated false discovery rates by permuting HLA or CMV assignments 20 times. In a later analysis, co-occurring TCRs were grouped with DBSCAN, and TCRdist sequence similarity was added when clustering was performed within HLA-allele-positive subsets. Repertoires with fewer than 30,000 or more than 120,000 public chains, plus five repertoires with anomalous nucleotide sharing, were excluded from co-occurrence clustering. TCRdb obtained this table from immuneACCESS and retained in-frame rearrangements with V and J assigned. These tables miss some clones; where compared with another copy, unresolved V genes account for less than half of the shortfall, and the remainder is unexplained. D and trimming come from the DNA, and the V and J calls and clone size come from that table. This sample gives roughly 190,000 clones in total; under 80% of them show up just once. The top ten constitute under 3% of the sample.

The germline V gene encodes CDR1 MNHNY and CDR2 SVGAGI (reference sequence). Trimming at the junction amounts to 3 bases on V and 7 bases on J, and the germline ends lie 12 bases apart. Spanning cysteine to phenylalanine, the CDR3 consists of 14 amino acids. Just the 42-base CDR3 DNA is kept, in frame starting at base 1. The sequence is built from TRBV6-6 and TRBJ2-2; a tentative D match to TRBD1 spans 6 bases. The sequence derives from a man aged 35-49 years in good health and CMV-seronegative. Sequenced material: PBMCs. In nucleotide form, the sequence is TGTGCCAGCAGTTATGGACAGCCCTTCGGGGAGCTGTTTTTT. Its translation is CASSYGQPFGELFF.